Shown below are 32 T cell receptor beta chains from a single sample sequenced in a study of shared clonotypes between healthy human individuals (dated by TCRdb to 2019 to 2021). CD8 naive samples consisted of CD45RO-negative cells that were positively selected for CCR7, yielding a CD45RA+CCR7+ population without TemRA cells. Libraries came from the immunoSEQ multiplex PCR assay. TCRdb took over this immuneACCESS table, retaining in-frame rearrangements with V and J assigned. Such tables are incomplete; in checked studies, under half of the missing clones stem from an unresolved V gene, and the remainder is unexplained. The sample contains about 2.2 million clones, 80% to 95% of them found a single time. Jointly, the top ten make up about 1.7% of the sample. The material sequenced was naive CD8+ T cells from PBMCs. What the cell subset or site label conveys for this sample: CD45RA+CCR7+. The receptors here all came from a man aged 18-30 years in good health. Some clones in this sample may be carry-over from other donors' samples.

This rearrangement joins TRBV7-9 to TRBJ2-2; D unclear. The CDR3 covers 14 residues. Trimming removed 5 bases at V and 0 bases at J, with 7 bases between. From germline, CDR1 is SEHNR and CDR2 FQNEAQ (reference sequence). CDR3 sequence: CASSTHTNTGELFF. CDR3 in DNA: TGTGCCAGCAGCACCCACACGAACACCGGGGAGCTGTTTTTT.

The chain combines TRBV10-3 with TRBJ1-2, with D tentatively TRBD1 (5 bases). CDR1 and CDR2 (germline): ENHRY, SYGVKD. Trimming pared 2 bases from V and 7 bases from J, leaving 8 bases between. CDR3 length: 12 amino acids. CDR3 DNA: TGTGCCATCAGTGAGATCGGGGCTGGCTACACCTTC. It yields the protein CAISEIGAGYTF.

The chain carries TRBV5-1 and TRBJ2-1; D gene uncertain. The germline V and J ends were trimmed by 6 bases and 0 bases, with 10 bases remaining between them. CDR1 is SGHRS and CDR2 is YFSETQ in the germline V gene. The CDR3 contains 14 residues. The CDR3 nucleotides are TGCGCCAGCAAACCTGTAAGCTCCTACAATGAGCAGTTCTTC. Translated, it gives CASKPVSSYNEQFF.

A word on this clone: Other DNA sequences of this sample code for an identical CDR3. The V gene is TRBV14, the J gene TRBJ2-7; D not certain. The V end was cut by 1 base, the J end by 3 bases, with 4 bases between. CDR3 length: 12 amino acids. Germline V gene data show CDR1 as SGHDN and CDR2 as FVKESK. CDR3: CASSQAGYEQYF. Here the CDR3 DNA reads TGTGCCAGCAGCCAAGCAGGCTACGAGCAGTACTTC.

CDR3 in amino acids: CASSRQGRQLYEQYF. The CDR3 DNA reads TGTGCCAGCAGTCGACAGGGTCGACAACTGTACGAGCAGTACTTC. The chain joins TRBV7-9 to TRBJ2-7; TRBD1 matches 7 bases. The CDR3 covers 15 residues. Per the germline V gene, CDR1 is SEHNR and CDR2 is FQNEAQ (reference sequence). The ends lost 6 bases at V and 4 bases at J; junction bases unmatched: 12.

V and J are TRBV13 and TRBJ2-7; TRBD1 matches at 7 bases. From germline, CDR1 is PRHDT and CDR2 FYEKMQ (reference sequence). Losses at the gene ends were 1 base for V and 3 bases for J; bases not matched to a gene: 6. This CDR3 spans 15 amino acids. The CDR3 nucleotides are TGTGCCAGCAGCTTAGATAACAACAGGGGCTACGAGCAGTACTTC. This gives the protein CASSLDNNRGYEQYF.

The rearrangement joins TRBV7-9 to TRBJ2-1, with D possibly being TRBD2 (5 bases). The CDR3 runs to 14 residues. V gave up 3 bases and J gave up 3 bases, with 9 bases separating them. Germline V gives CDR1 SEHNR, CDR2 FQNEAQ (reference sequence). The DNA of the CDR3 is TGTGCCAGCAGCTTTCCGGGAAACTACAATGAGCAGTTCTTC. Translated, it gives CASSFPGNYNEQFF.

There are a few counts of this clone. The identical CDR3 is also encoded by other nucleotide sequences in the sample. The rearrangement uses TRBV5-1 and TRBJ2-7, with D unresolved. Germline V gene lookup returns CDR1 SGHRS and CDR2 YFSETQ. CDR3 length: 11 residues. The V end lost 0 bases, the J end lost 4 bases, and 2 bases lay between the germline ends. Here the CDR3 reads CASSLGYEQYF. CDR3 bases: TGCGCCAGCAGCTTGGGTTACGAGCAGTACTTC.

The chain is built from TRBV28 and TRBJ1-1; 7 bases match TRBD1. J gave up 6 bases and V 3 bases, and 7 bases lay outside the gene matches. CDR3 length equals 14 residues. Germline values: CDR1 MDHEN, CDR2 SYDVKM. The CDR3 bases are TGTGCCAGCAGTTTTGACAGGGAGGAGGCTGAAGCTTTCTTT. It yields the protein CASSFDREEAEAFF. The whole variable domain, filled in from reference TRBV28 and TRBJ1-1, reads DVKVTQSSRYLVKRTGEKVFLECVQDMDHENMFWYRQDPGLGLRLIYFSYDVKMKEKGDIPEGYSVSREKKERFSLILESASTNQTSMYLCASSFDREEAEAFFGQGTRLTVV.

The V gene is TRBV5-4, the J gene TRBJ2-7; weak D call: TRBD2 (6 bases). V was cut by 3 bases and J by 6 bases, with 10 bases left in between. The CDR3 is 12 amino acids. Germline-derived CDR1 and CDR2 are SGHNT and YYREEE (reference sequence). CDR3 bases: TGTGCCAGCAGCTGGGGGGAATTCGAGCAGTACTTC. It encodes CASSWGEFEQYF.

This chain uses TRBV9 with TRBJ1-3; no firm D call. Trimming stripped 0 bases from V and 0 bases from J, with 13 bases between. Germline V gene lookup returns CDR1 SGDLS and CDR2 YYNGEE. The CDR3 contains 17 residues. This CDR3 reads CASSVGSHGGSGNTIYF. The CDR3 DNA reads as TGTGCCAGCAGCGTAGGTAGCCACGGAGGCTCTGGAAACACCATATATTTT.

This CDR3 is CATSRITTNEKLFF. CDR3 DNA sequence: TGTGCCACCAGCAGGATAACAACTAATGAAAAACTGTTTTTT. The chain combines TRBV15 with TRBJ1-4; D is undetermined. V was pared by 3 bases and J by 0 bases, with 5 bases between. The V gene's germline CDR1 is LNHNV and CDR2 YYDKDF (reference sequence). CDR3 length equals 14 residues.

This rearrangement joins TRBV5-4 to TRBJ1-2; D is uncertain. Per germline, CDR1 SGHNT and CDR2 YYREEE (reference sequence). V was trimmed by 0 bases and J by 8 bases, leaving 11 bases between them. The CDR3 is 13 amino acids. CDR3 loop: CASSLGTRNGYTF. The CDR3 region has the DNA TGTGCCAGCAGCTTGGGGACCCGGAACGGCTACACCTTC.

This chain connects TRBV28 to TRBJ1-2; D uncertain. CDR3 size: 13 residues. CDR1 is MDHEN, CDR2 SYDVKM, per germline. Trimming cost V 3 bases and J 7 bases, with 12 bases left between them. CDR3 sequence: CASSFLESSGYTF. The CDR3 nucleotides read TGTGCCAGCAGTTTTTTGGAGTCTTCTGGCTACACCTTC.

The chain has TRBV11-1 and TRBJ2-1; 8 nucleotides match TRBD2. Trimming at V came to 5 bases and at J to 2 bases, leaving 11 bases not matched to a gene. Germline CDR1 reads SGHAT; CDR2 reads FQDESV (reference sequence). The CDR3 is 17 amino acids. The DNA for the CDR3 is TGTGCCAGCAGCACCAGAGGGGGGCGGGAGGCCTACAATGAGCAGTTCTTC. Translated: CASSTRGGREAYNEQFF.

V and J are TRBV7-6 and TRBJ2-2; D may be TRBD1 or TRBD2 (5 bases each). The V end lost 5 bases, the J end lost 4 bases, and 20 bases lay between the germline ends. Germline V CDR1 and CDR2: SGHVS, FNYEAQ. The CDR3 is 17 residues long. In DNA form, the CDR3 reads TGTGCCAGCAGCCCATGGGGGTCTCTACTAGGCACCGGGGAGCTGTTTTTT. Residues: CASSPWGSLLGTGELFF.

As for this clone: Other DNA sequences within the sample encode an identical CDR3. The V and J genes are TRBV5-1 and TRBJ2-3, with unresolved D. CDR1 and CDR2 (germline): SGHRS, YFSETQ. The CDR3 loop spans 14 amino acids. The V end lost 0 bases, the J end lost 0 bases, and 5 bases lay between the germline ends. The CDR3 is CASSLEGSTDTQYF. For the CDR3, the DNA is TGCGCCAGCAGCTTGGAAGGTAGCACAGATACGCAGTATTTT.

Written as DNA, the CDR3 is TGTGCCAGCAGCCCGTGGACGGACGAAAAACTGTTTTTT. Amino acids: CASSPWTDEKLFF. This chain joins TRBV5-6 and TRBJ1-4; D unclear. Trimming removed 4 bases from V and 8 bases from J, with 12 bases in between. Per the germline V gene, CDR1 is SGHDT and CDR2 is YYEEEE. The CDR3 contains 13 residues.

V and J are TRBV9 and TRBJ1-5, with 10 bases matching TRBD1. The CDR3 sequence is 14 residues long. Germline V gene data show CDR1 as SGDLS and CDR2 as YYNGEE. Trimming at V came to 3 bases and at J to 6 bases, leaving 3 bases not matched to a gene. Here the CDR3 reads CASSETGGGQPQHF. DNA for the CDR3: TGTGCCAGCAGCGAGACAGGGGGCGGTCAGCCCCAGCATTTT.

This clone was detected only once. The chain joins TRBV19 to TRBJ2-7; TRBD1 aligns across 7 bases. The CDR3 is 17 residues long. Germline V gene lookup returns CDR1 LNHDA and CDR2 SQIVND (reference sequence). Trimming took 3 bases from V and 0 from J; bases not matched to a gene: 11. CDR3 nucleotides: TGTGCCAGTAGTATGTTGCCTGGGCAGGGGGACTCCTACGAGCAGTACTTC. Protein product: CASSMLPGQGDSYEQYF. Based on the CDR3 plus reference TRBV19 and TRBJ2-7, the full variable domain is DGGITQSPKYLFRKEGQNVTLSCEQNLNHDAMYWYRQDPGQGLRLIYYSQIVNDFQKGDIAEGYSVSREKKESFPLTVTSAQKNPTAFYLCASSMLPGQGDSYEQYFGPGTRLTVT.

The J gene is TRBJ2-2, the V gene TRBV7-2; no clear D gene. The CDR3 is 16 residues long. Germline-derived CDR1 and CDR2 are SGHTA and FQGNSA. Trimming stripped 5 bases from V and 3 bases from J, with 16 bases between. The CDR3 spells CASSPARGVDTGELFF. In DNA form, the CDR3 reads TGTGCCAGCAGCCCTGCCAGAGGCGTGGACACCGGGGAGCTGTTTTTT.

The chain combines TRBV28 with TRBJ2-7; D is perhaps TRBD1 or TRBD2 (5 bases each). V lost 4 bases and J lost 3, with 10 bases in between. The CDR3 is 13 residues long. Germline V gene sequence: CDR1 MDHEN, CDR2 SYDVKM. This CDR3 reads CASSYRGDYEQYF. In DNA, the CDR3 is TGTGCCAGCAGTTACCGGGGCGACTACGAGCAGTACTTC.

The V call is TRBV6-1, the J call TRBJ2-7; TRBD2 matches at 8 bases. The ends lost 5 bases at V and 4 bases at J; junction bases unmatched: 1. The CDR3 covers 12 residues. CDR1 and CDR2 from the germline V gene are MNHNS and SASEGT. CDR3 in DNA: TGTGCCAGCAGTACTAGCGGTTACGAGCAGTACTTC. This translates into CASSTSGYEQYF.

Here the CDR3 DNA reads TGTGCCAGCAGCCGGCCGGGGGAATGGTCCTACGAGCAGTACTTC. Translated: CASSRPGEWSYEQYF. This chain uses TRBV28 with TRBJ2-7; maybe TRBD2 (6 bases). Looked up from germline, CDR1 is MDHEN and CDR2 is SYDVKM. V lost 6 bases and J lost 1, with 16 bases in between. The CDR3 is 15 residues long.

The chain has TRBV9 and TRBJ2-7; 9 nucleotides agree with TRBD2. Germline V gene lookup returns CDR1 SGDLS and CDR2 YYNGEE. V shed 3 bases and J 5 bases; nucleotides not matched to a gene: 12. There are 16 residues in the CDR3. The CDR3 loop reads CASSARGAGGPNEQYF. CDR3 DNA sequence: TGTGCCAGCAGCGCAAGAGGGGCGGGAGGGCCGAACGAGCAGTACTTC.

The genes are TRBV10-3 and TRBJ2-1; 11 nucleotides align to TRBD2. The CDR3 is 16 amino acids. With V trimmed by 6 bases and J by 9 bases, 13 bases remained unmatched. CDR1 is ENHRY, CDR2 SYGVKD, per germline. The chain's CDR3 is CAIRLGTSGPDTEQFF. The CDR3 nucleotides are TGTGCCATCAGGCTGGGGACTAGCGGACCGGACACTGAGCAGTTCTTC.

This clone was seen only a few times. The CDR3 nucleotides are TGTGCCAGCAGCGGGGGACAGAGGGATAACACCGGGGAGCTGTTTTTT. It encodes CASSGGQRDNTGELFF. The chain couples TRBV7-9 to TRBJ2-2; 7 nucleotides align to TRBD1. After removal of 5 bases from V and 2 bases from J, the junction contained 8 bases not matched to a gene. Germline CDR1 is SEHNR and CDR2 is FQNEAQ (reference sequence). This CDR3 is built from 16 residues.

This clone was seen just once. V gene TRBV28 combines with J gene TRBJ2-1; 12 bases align to TRBD2. V dropped 10 bases and J dropped 0; count of bases not matched to a gene: 10. Per the germline V gene, CDR1 is MDHEN and CDR2 is SYDVKM. This CDR3 comprises 17 residues. The CDR3 loop is CATLSRLAGVSYNEQFF. CDR3 coding DNA: TGTGCCACCCTTTCCCGACTAGCGGGAGTCTCCTACAATGAGCAGTTCTTC.

This rearrangement joins TRBV11-2 to TRBJ2-5, with a tentative D call TRBD1 (6 bases). V was pared by 4 bases and J by 3 bases, with 15 bases between. Germline CDR1 SGHAT, CDR2 FQNNGV. There are 15 residues in the CDR3. In DNA, the CDR3 is TGTGCCAGCAGCTCCGTACAGGGCCGTAAAGAGACCCAGTACTTC. It encodes CASSSVQGRKETQYF.

Worth noting for this clone: The same CDR3 can be traced to other DNA sequences in this sample. V and J are TRBV9 and TRBJ1-2; 7 bases match TRBD1. CDR3 size: 12 residues. J lost 7 bases, V lost 3 bases, and 3 bases had no gene match. Germline CDR1 is SGDLS and CDR2 is YYNGEE. CDR3 protein: CASSGQGFGYTF. The CDR3 nucleotides are TGTGCCAGCAGCGGACAGGGATTTGGCTACACCTTC.

The chain couples TRBV6-5 to TRBJ2-2, with D tentatively TRBD2 (6 bases). Germline V CDR1 and CDR2: MNHEY, SVGAGI. V dropped 0 bases and J dropped 6 bases, with 14 bases sitting between them. The CDR3 covers 16 residues. This CDR3 is CASSYSSGELPGELFF. CDR3 in DNA: TGTGCCAGCAGTTACTCCTCGGGGGAGTTGCCCGGGGAGCTGTTTTTT.

The genes are TRBV5-1 and TRBJ1-1; D call uncertain. V lost 2 bases and J lost 0, with 8 bases in between. Germline V lookup: CDR1 SGHRS, CDR2 YFSETQ. The CDR3 has 14 amino acids. CDR3 protein: CASSFGPLNTEAFF. CDR3 nucleotides: TGCGCCAGCAGCTTTGGACCCTTGAACACTGAAGCTTTCTTT.